Listed below are T cell receptor beta chains from one sample, sequenced in a study of tumor-infiltrating lymphocytes in primary liver carcinoma. TCRdb re-called the multiplex PCR reads through MiXCR, storing one row per CDR3 protein. The table has about 190,000 distinct CDR3 sequences, about 82% seen once. The sequenced material came from tumor tissue from primary liver carcinoma. These receptors were obtained from a man aged 35-49 years with primary liver carcinoma and hepatitis B virus infection. The CDR3 runs from the conserved cysteine through the conserved F or W. D genes are given only for firm matches. Clone size is not always given. Where it is, it says once, few, many or a class for expanded clones.

TRBV5-5	NA	TRBJ2-1	TRBD2	CASSPSSGIYYKQFF	TGTGCCAGCAGCCCATCGAGCGGGATCTACTATAAGCAGTTCTTC
TRBV7-2	NA	TRBJ2-1	NA	CASSPYAWPGRANEQFF	TGTGCCAGCAGCCCATACGCCTGGCCGGGTAGGGCCAATGAGCAGTTCTTC
TRBV7-9	NA	TRBJ2-5	NA	CASIYGETQYF	TGTGCCAGCATATATGGGGAGACCCAGTATTTC
TRBV28	NA	TRBJ2-3	NA	CASSLLMGETDTQYF	TGTGCCAGCAGTTTACTAATGGGAGAAACAGATACGCAGTATTTT
TRBV14	NA	TRBJ2-7	NA	CASSQAGFSYEQCF	TGTGCCAGCAGCCAAGCGGGATTCTCCTACGAGCAGTGCTTC
TRBV11-1	NA	TRBJ2-1	TRBD2	CVSSLAKRGDYNVQFF	TGTGTCAGCAGCTTAGCGAAGCGGGGGGACTACAATGTGCAGTTCTTC
TRBV7-2	NA	TRBJ2-7	TRBD2	CASSLGLAYEQYF	TGTGCCAGCAGCTTGGGACTAGCGTACGAGCAGTACTTC
TRBV29-1	NA	TRBJ2-7	TRBD2	CNAREAFQGGQYF	TGCAACGCCCGGGAGGCGTTTCAGGGCGGGCAGTACTTC
TRBV11-3	once	TRBJ2-1	NA	CADSLGRDGHDEQLF	TGCGCCGACAGCTTAGGGCGGGATGGCCACGATGAGCAGTTATTC
TRBV6-5	NA	TRBJ2-1	TRBD2	CAGRPPELAGIYNEQFF	TGTGCCGGCAGACCACCTGAACTAGCGGGGATCTACAATGAGCAGTTCTTC
TRBV11-3	NA	TRBJ2-1	NA	CASSLGVINDERFF	TGTGCCAGCAGCTTAGGGGTCATCAACGATGAGCGGTTCTTC
TRBV4-3	NA	TRBJ2-7	NA	CASSQEIEVSSYEQYF	TGCGCCAGCAGCCAAGAAATAGAGGTGAGCTCCTACGAGCAGTACTTC
TRBV11-1	NA	TRBJ2-3	NA	CASSWGSSVGARTDTQYF	TGTGCCAGCAGCTGGGGAAGCTCTGTTGGAGCCCGCACAGATACGCAGTATTTT
TRBV29-1	NA	TRBJ2-5	NA	CCVEADRGGAETQYF	TGCTGCGTTGAAGCGGATAGGGGGGGAGCAGAGACCCAGTACTTC
TRBV28	NA	TRBJ1-2	TRBD1	CASNSRQGAYGYTF	TGTGCTAGCAATTCCAGACAGGGCGCCTATGGCTACACCTTC
TRBV4-3	NA	TRBJ2-5	NA	CVSSRDLGETQYF	TGCGTCAGCAGCCGAGATTTGGGGGAGACCCAGTACTTC
TRBV5-4	NA	TRBJ2-1	NA	CASSFGRAYGEKFF	TGTGCCAGCAGCTTTGGCCGGGCTTACGGTGAGAAGTTCTTC
TRBV4-2	many	TRBJ2-2	NA	CASSQAGQGGTGELFF	TGTGCCAGCAGCCAAGCCGGGCAGGGCGGCACCGGGGAGCTGTTTTTT
TRBV11-1	NA	TRBJ2-4	TRBD2	CASNFPGNSGTKNIQNF	TGTGCCAGCAACTTTCCCGGGAATAGCGGGACAAAAAACATTCAGAACTTC
TRBV4-2	NA	TRBJ2-3	TRBD2	CASKQEGRTSGRGDTQYF	TGTGCCAGCAAGCAAGAAGGGAGGACTAGCGGGAGAGGAGATACGCAGTATTTT
TRBV4-1	many	TRBJ1-2	NA	CASSQDDSPNIGYTF	TGCGCCAGCAGCCAAGATGACAGCCCTAATATTGGTTACACCTTC
TRBV12-3/TRBV12-4	NA	TRBJ2-5	NA	CASPQGQSQETQYF	TGTGCCAGCCCACAGGGACAATCCCAAGAGACCCAGTACTTC
TRBV12-3/TRBV12-4	NA	TRBJ2-7	TRBD1	CASRGQGPSYEWYF	TGTGCCAGCAGGGGACAGGGACCCTCCTACGAGTGGTACTTC
TRBV10-2	NA	TRBJ2-7	TRBD1	CATYMTGCTYEQYF	TGCGCCACATACATGACAGGGTGTACCTACGAGCAGTACTTC
TRBV29-1	NA	TRBJ2-3	NA	CCVAPSTDTQYF	TGCTGCGTTGCCCCTTCTACAGATACGCAGTACTTT
TRBV7-9	many	TRBJ2-7	NA	CASSRGLRNEQYF	TGTGCCAGCAGCCGCGGATTGCGAAACGAGCAGTACTTC
TRBV7-8	NA	TRBJ2-6	TRBD1	CASSLDGKGAGANVLTF	TGTGCCAGCAGCTTAGACGGGAAGGGGGCTGGGGCCAACGTCCTGACATTC